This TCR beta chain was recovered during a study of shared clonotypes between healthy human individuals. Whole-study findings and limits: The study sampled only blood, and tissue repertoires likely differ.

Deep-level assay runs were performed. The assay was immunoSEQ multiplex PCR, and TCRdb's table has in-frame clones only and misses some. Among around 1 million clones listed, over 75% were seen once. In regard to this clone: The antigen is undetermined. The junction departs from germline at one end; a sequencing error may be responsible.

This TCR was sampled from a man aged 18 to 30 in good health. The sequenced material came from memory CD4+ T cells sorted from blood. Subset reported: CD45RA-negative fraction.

DNA for the CDR3: TGTGCTAGTGGTTTGGCGCGGACAGGGGATTTT. Translated, it gives CASGLARTGDF. The chain links TRBV12-5 to TRBJ2-3, with TRBD1 matching over 9 bases. Germline V gene sequence: CDR1 LGHNT, CDR2 FRNRAP. The CDR3 covers 11 residues.